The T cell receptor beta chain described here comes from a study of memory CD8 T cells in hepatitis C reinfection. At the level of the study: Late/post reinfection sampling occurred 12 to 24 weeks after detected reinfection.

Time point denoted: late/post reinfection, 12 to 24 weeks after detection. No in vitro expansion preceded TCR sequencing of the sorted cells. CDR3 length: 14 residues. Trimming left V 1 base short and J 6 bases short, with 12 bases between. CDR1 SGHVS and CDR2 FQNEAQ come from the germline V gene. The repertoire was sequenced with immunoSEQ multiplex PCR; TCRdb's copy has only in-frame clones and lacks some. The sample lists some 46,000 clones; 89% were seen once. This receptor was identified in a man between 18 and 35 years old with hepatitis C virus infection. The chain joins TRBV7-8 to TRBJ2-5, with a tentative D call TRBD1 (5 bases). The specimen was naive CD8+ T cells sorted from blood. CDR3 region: CASSLGQGLKTQYF. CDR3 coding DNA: TGTGCCAGCAGCTTAGGTCAGGGCTTGAAGACCCAGTACTTC.